This T cell receptor beta chain emerged from a study of blood T cells in healthy people across ages. This clonotype was recorded once. Trimming at V came to 3 bases and at J to 7 bases, leaving 13 bases not matched to a gene. Germline V lookup: CDR1 SGHDT, CDR2 YYEEEE. The CDR3 is made up of 16 amino acids. Alongside a J-beta primer mix, a sample-barcoded 5' primer served in a second PCR lasting about 6 to 11 cycles. A single record per CDR3 protein comes from TCRdb applying MiXCR to the 5' RACE reads. Of hundreds of thousands of distinct CDR3 sequences in the sample, just over 55% were seen once. V usage is TRBV5-6 and J usage is TRBJ2-1, with 7 positions matching TRBD1. Sequencing input: blood. The TCR comes from a man aged 35-49 years in good health. This CDR3 is CASSSGPGTARNEQFF. For the CDR3, the DNA is TGTGCCAGCAGCTCCGGACCCGGGACAGCGAGAAATGAGCAGTTCTTC.